Listed here are 10 T cell receptor beta chains from one sample, sequenced in a study of T cell repertoires in cytomegalovirus infection (dated by TCRdb to the late 2010s). For sequencing, an Illumina HiSeq 1500 was employed. In TCRdb, the public reads were trimmed at Q25 with fastp and aligned with MiXCR, with productive beta chains retained. Here each entry gathers all rows of one CDR3 protein and keeps the most common genes and DNA. Within this sample are roughly 310,000 distinct CDR3 sequences, with roughly 17% of them counted one time only. The top ten clones comprise about 12% of the sample. Sequencing was carried out using PBMCs. All receptors come from a human donor in good health (CMV status not recorded). Some clones in this sample may be carry-over from other donors' samples.

This clonotype was seen only a few times. The V and J genes are TRBV20-1 and TRBJ1-2; TRBD1 might be the D (5 bases). V shed 0 bases and J shed 4 bases, with 9 bases lying between them. Germline loops: CDR1 DFQATT, CDR2 SNEGSKA (reference sequence). The CDR3 extends over 13 amino acids. This chain's CDR3 is CSARDVGGYGYTF. CDR3 nucleotides: TGCAGTGCTAGAGATGTGGGGGGCTATGGCTACACCTTC.

Of note for this clonotype: A read error is possible here, since a much larger clone lies one base away. The chain's CDR3 is CASNRGTNNEAFF. The CDR3 DNA reads as TGTGCCAGCAACCGGGGGACGAACAATGAAGCTTTCTTT. This sequence joins TRBV28 and TRBJ1-1, with a possible D match to TRBD1 (5 bases). The germline CDR1 and CDR2 sequences are MDHEN and SYDVKM. The CDR3 extends over 13 amino acids.

This clonotype was found many times. The chain recombines TRBV5-6 with TRBJ2-1, with a tentative D call TRBD2 (6 bases). Germline V gives CDR1 SGHDT, CDR2 YYEEEE. The CDR3 is 15 residues long. V was cut by 4 bases and J by 0 bases, with 11 bases left in between. As DNA, the CDR3 is TGTGCCAGCAGCACGGGGGACCGCTCCTACAATGAGCAGTTCTTC. This encodes CASSTGDRSYNEQFF.

This sequence joins TRBV7-8 and TRBJ2-5; 10 nucleotides agree with TRBD1. CDR3 length: 14 amino acids. Per the germline V gene, CDR1 is SGHVS and CDR2 is FQNEAQ. Losses at the gene ends were 4 bases for V and 5 bases for J; bases not matched to a gene: 4. The CDR3 loop is CASSSWTGGETQYF. The CDR3, as DNA: TGTGCCAGCAGCTCCTGGACAGGGGGGGAGACCCAGTACTTC.

The table lists this clonotype with a few counts. CDR3 sequence reads: CASSPPQGRFNEQYF. In DNA, the CDR3 is TGTGCCAGCTCACCACCACAGGGGCGTTTCAACGAGCAGTACTTC. The chain combines TRBV18 with TRBJ2-7; 7 bases line up with TRBD1. Germline V gene data show CDR1 as KGHSH and CDR2 as LQKENI. Losses at the gene ends were 0 bases for V and 5 bases for J; bases not matched to a gene: 7. This CDR3 is built from 15 residues.

V and J are TRBV12-3 or TRBV12-4 and TRBJ2-1, with D possibly matching TRBD1 (5 bases). CDR3 length: 13 residues. Between the trimmed V and J ends, which lost 6 bases and 7 bases, there was a span of 13 bases. CDR3 loop: CASRVVQDNEQFF. The CDR3 nucleotides are TGTGCCAGCAGGGTAGTACAGGATAATGAGCAGTTCTTC.

The table lists this clonotype with a few counts. The V gene is TRBV7-9, the J gene TRBJ2-7, with D perhaps TRBD1 or TRBD2 (5 bases each). This CDR3 is built from 15 residues. CDR1 is SEHNR, CDR2 FQNEAQ, per germline (reference sequence). V was shortened by 1 base and J by 0 bases, with 10 bases between the two germline ends. CDR3 nucleotides: TGTGCCAGCAGCTTAGATGGGGGAATCTCCTACGAGCAGTACTTC. Amino acid sequence: CASSLDGGISYEQYF. Looking up the rest from reference TRBV7-9 and TRBJ2-7 gives the full variable domain: DTGVSQNPRHKITKRGQNVTFRCDPISEHNRLYWYRQTLGQGPEFLTYFQNEAQLEKSRLLSDRFSAERPKGSFSTLEIQRTEQGDSAMYLCASSLDGGISYEQYFGPGTRLTVT.

This clonotype has at least ten counts. The chain uses TRBV7-3 and TRBJ1-2, with 9 bases lining up with TRBD1. The CDR3 spans 16 residues. Germline V gives CDR1 SGHTA, CDR2 FQGTGA. V lost 5 bases and J lost 4; bases outside the gene matches: 11. The CDR3 here is CASSATPGTGSYGYTF. The CDR3 coding sequence is TGTGCCAGCAGCGCAACCCCCGGGACAGGGAGCTATGGCTACACCTTC.

The chain links TRBV12-3 or TRBV12-4 to TRBJ1-2; the match to TRBD1 covers 7 bases. The length of the CDR3 is 12 residues. V shed 3 bases, J shed 8 bases, and the junction held 3 bases outside the gene matches. The CDR3 sequence: CASSFDRAGYTF. Here the CDR3 DNA reads TGTGCCAGCAGTTTCGACAGGGCGGGCTACACCTTC.

This clonotype was seen more than once but under ten times. This chain joins TRBV11-2 and TRBJ2-1; 10 bases map to TRBD2. CDR1 and CDR2 from the germline V gene are SGHAT and FQNNGV. Unmatched junction bases numbered 5, after V lost 3 bases and J lost 6 bases. This CDR3 region has 15 residues. The CDR3 loop reads CASSFRPSGGNEQFF. Written as DNA, the CDR3 is TGTGCCAGCAGCTTTCGTCCTAGCGGGGGCAATGAGCAGTTCTTC. The whole variable domain, remainder taken from reference TRBV11-2 and TRBJ2-1, is EAGVAQSPRYKIIEKRQSVAFWCNPISGHATLYWYQQILGQGPKLLIQFQNNGVVDDSQLPKDRFSAERLKGVDSTLKIQPAKLEDSAVYLCASSFRPSGGNEQFFGPGTRLTVL.